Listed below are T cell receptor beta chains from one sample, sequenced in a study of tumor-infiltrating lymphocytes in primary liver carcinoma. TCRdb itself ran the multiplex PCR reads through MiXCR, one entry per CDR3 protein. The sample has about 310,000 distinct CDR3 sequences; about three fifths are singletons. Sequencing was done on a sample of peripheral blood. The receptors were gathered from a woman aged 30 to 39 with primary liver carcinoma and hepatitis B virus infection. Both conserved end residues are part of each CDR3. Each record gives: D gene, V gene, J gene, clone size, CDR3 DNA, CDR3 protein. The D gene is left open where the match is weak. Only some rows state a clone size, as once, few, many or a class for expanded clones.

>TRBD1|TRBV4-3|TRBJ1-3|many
TGCGCCAGCAGCCGCAACAGGGGAGAGGGAAACACCATATATTTT
CASSRNRGEGNTIYF
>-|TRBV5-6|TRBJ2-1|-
TGTGCCAGCAGCTCGGTTTTCCGGGAGAGCTCCTACGATGAGCAGTTCTTC
CASSSVFRESSYDEQFF
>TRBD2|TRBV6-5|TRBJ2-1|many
TGTGCCAGCACCCCTCGTGGGACTAGCGGTTACAATGAGCAGTTCTTC
CASTPRGTSGYNEQFF
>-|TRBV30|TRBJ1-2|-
TGTGCCTGGAGTGTAAGTAGCCTATATGGCTTCACCTTC
CAWSVSSLYGFTF
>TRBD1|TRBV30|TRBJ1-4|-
TGTGCCTGGAGTGGGGACAGGGTTGAAAAACTGTTTTTT
CAWSGDRVEKLFF
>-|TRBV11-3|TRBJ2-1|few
TGTGTCAGCAGCTTAGCGGTGGATCGCAATGAGCAGTTCTTC
CVSSLAVDRNEQFF
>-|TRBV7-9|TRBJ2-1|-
TGTGCCAGCATCCCTCAAGGGCCCGGTGAGCAGTTCTTC
CASIPQGPGEQFF
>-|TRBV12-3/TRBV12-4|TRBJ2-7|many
TGTGCCAGCAGTTTAGCGCTAAATGGACGCTCTGCGGAGTACTTC
CASSLALNGRSAEYF
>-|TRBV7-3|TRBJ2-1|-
TGTGCCAACAGCTTAATGGGGGGCAATGGTGAGCAGTTCTTC
CANSLMGGNGEQFF
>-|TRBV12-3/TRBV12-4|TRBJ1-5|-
TGTGCCAGCAGTTTCAAGCTTCAGGGCTCTCAGCCCCGGCATTTT
CASSFKLQGSQPRHF
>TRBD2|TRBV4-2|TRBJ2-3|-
TGTGCCAGCAGCCCCGGGACTAGCGGAGGAACAGATACGCAGTATTTT
CASSPGTSGGTDTQYF
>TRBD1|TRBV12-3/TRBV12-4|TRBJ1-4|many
TGTGCCAGCAGGCCGGGACAGTCGAACAATGAAAAACTGTTTTTT
CASRPGQSNNEKLFF